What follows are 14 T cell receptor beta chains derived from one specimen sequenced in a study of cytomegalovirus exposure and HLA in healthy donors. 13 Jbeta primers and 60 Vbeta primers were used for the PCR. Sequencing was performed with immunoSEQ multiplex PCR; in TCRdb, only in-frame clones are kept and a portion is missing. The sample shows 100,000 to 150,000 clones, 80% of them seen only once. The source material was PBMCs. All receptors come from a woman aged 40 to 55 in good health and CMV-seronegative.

The CDR3 DNA reads as TGTGCCAGCAGCCGGAGGGGAGGAAAACTGTTTTTT. As protein: CASSRRGGKLFF. V gene TRBV14 combines with J gene TRBJ1-4, with TRBD1 as a possible D gene (5 bases). The CDR3 loop spans 12 amino acids. Trimming left V 4 bases short and J 10 bases short, with 10 bases between. Looked up from germline, CDR1 is SGHDN and CDR2 is FVKESK.

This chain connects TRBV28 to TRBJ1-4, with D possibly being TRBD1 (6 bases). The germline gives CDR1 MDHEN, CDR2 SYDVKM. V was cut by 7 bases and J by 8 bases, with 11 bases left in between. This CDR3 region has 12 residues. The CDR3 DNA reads TGTGCCAGCAAGGGGGTATTGGAAAAACTGTTTTTT. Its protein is CASKGVLEKLFF.

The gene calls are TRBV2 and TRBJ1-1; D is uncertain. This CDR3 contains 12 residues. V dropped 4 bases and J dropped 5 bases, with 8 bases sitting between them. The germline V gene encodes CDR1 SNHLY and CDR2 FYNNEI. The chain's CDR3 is CASSATRTEAFF. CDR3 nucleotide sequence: TGTGCCAGCAGTGCGACGAGGACTGAAGCTTTCTTT.

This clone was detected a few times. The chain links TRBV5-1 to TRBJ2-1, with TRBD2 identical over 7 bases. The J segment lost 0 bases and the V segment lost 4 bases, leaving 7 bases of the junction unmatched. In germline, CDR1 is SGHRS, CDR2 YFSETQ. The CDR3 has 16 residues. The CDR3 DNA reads TGCGCCAGCAGCCTGGGGCGGGAGAGCTCCTACAATGAGCAGTTCTTC. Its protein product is CASSLGRESSYNEQFF. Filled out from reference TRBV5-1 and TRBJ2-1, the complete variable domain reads KAGVTQTPRYLIKTRGQQVTLSCSPISGHRSVSWYQQTPGQGLQFLFEYFSETQRNKGNFPGRFSGRQFSNSRSEMNVSTLELGDSALYLCASSLGRESSYNEQFFGPGTRLTVL.

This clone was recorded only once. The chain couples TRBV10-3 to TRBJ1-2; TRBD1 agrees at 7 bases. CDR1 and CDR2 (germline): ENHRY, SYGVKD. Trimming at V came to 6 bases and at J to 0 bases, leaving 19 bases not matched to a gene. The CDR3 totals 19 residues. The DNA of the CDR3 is TGTGCCATCAGGGTGCTAGTAAGGGACAGCAAACCTTCTAACTATGGCTACACCTTC. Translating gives CAIRVLVRDSKPSNYGYTF.

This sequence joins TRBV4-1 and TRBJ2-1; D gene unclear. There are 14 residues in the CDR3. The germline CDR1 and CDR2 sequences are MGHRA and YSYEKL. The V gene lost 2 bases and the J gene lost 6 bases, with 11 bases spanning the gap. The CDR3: CASSQLRRINEQFF. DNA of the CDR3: TGCGCCAGCAGCCAACTTCGGAGAATCAATGAGCAGTTCTTC.

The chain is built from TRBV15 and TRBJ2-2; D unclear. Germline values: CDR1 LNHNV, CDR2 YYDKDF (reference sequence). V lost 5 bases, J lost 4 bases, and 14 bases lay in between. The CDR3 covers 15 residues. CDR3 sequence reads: CATSPSSISTGELFF. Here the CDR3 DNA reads TGTGCCACCAGCCCTAGTTCCATCTCCACCGGGGAGCTGTTTTTT. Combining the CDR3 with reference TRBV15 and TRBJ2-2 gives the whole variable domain DAMVIQNPRYQVTQFGKPVTLSCSQTLNHNVMYWYQQKSSQAPKLLFHYYDKDFNNEADTPDNFQSRRPNTSFCFLDIRSPGLGDTAMYLCATSPSSISTGELFFGEGSRLTVL.

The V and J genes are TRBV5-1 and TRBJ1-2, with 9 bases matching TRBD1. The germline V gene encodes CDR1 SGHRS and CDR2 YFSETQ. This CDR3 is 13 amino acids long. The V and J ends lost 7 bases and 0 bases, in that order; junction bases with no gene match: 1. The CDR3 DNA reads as TGCGCCAGCCGGACAGGGGCTAACTATGGCTACACCTTC. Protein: CASRTGANYGYTF.

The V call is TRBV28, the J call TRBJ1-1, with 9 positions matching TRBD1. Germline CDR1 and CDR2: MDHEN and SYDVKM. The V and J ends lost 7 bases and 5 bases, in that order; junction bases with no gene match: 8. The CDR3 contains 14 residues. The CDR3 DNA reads TGTGCCAGCACCACACAGGGGGCGCGTACTGAAGCTTTCTTT. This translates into CASTTQGARTEAFF.

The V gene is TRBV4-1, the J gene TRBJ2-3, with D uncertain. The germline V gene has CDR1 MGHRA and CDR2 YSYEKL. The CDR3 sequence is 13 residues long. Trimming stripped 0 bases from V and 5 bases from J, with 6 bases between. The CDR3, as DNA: TGCGCCAGCAGCCAAGAGCGTGGAGATACGCAGTATTTT. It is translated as CASSQERGDTQYF.

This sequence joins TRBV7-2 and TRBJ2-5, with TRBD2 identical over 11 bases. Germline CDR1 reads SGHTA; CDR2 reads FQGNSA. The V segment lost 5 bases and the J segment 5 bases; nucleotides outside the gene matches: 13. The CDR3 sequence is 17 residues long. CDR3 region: CASSLTSGSNLVETQYF. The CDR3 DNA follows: TGTGCCAGCAGCCTTACTAGCGGGAGCAACTTGGTTGAGACCCAGTACTTC. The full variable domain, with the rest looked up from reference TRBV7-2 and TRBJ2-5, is GAGVSQSPSNKVTEKGKDVELRCDPISGHTALYWYRQSLGQGLEFLIYFQGNSAPDKSGLPSDRFSAERTGGSVSTLTIQRTQQEDSAVYLCASSLTSGSNLVETQYFGPGTRLLVL.

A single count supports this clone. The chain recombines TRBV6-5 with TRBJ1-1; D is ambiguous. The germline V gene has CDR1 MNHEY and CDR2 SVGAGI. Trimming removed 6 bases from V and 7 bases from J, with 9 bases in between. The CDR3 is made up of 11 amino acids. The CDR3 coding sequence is TGTGCCAGCAGCCTCGGTGTTGAAGCTTTCTTT. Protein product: CASSLGVEAFF.

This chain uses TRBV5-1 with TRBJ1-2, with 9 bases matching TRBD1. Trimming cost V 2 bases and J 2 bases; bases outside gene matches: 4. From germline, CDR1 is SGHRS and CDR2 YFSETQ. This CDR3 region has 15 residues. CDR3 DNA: TGCGCCAGCAGCTTACAGGGGGCGCGCAACTATGGCTACACCTTC. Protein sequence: CASSLQGARNYGYTF.

This chain's CDR3 is CASSFGGEVNTEAFF. The CDR3 coding sequence is TGTGCCAGCAGTTTCGGGGGGGAGGTGAACACTGAAGCTTTCTTT. The rearrangement joins TRBV28 to TRBJ1-1, with D possibly matching TRBD1 (5 bases). There are 15 residues in the CDR3. Per the germline V gene, CDR1 is MDHEN and CDR2 is SYDVKM. The V end lost 3 bases, the J end lost 0 bases, and 11 bases lay between the germline ends.